This entry is about one TCR beta chain. The sample holds a few counts of this clone. The specificity of this receptor is unknown. No qualities accompany the bases; no much larger clone lies one base away. The High Capacity cDNA Reverse Transcription Kit was used to reverse transcribe all of the isolated RNA, meaning that expressed TCRB transcripts were what got sequenced. Naive, central memory and regulatory T cell samples underwent deep immunoSEQ sequencing, averaging around 3.7 million total reads per sample. After sorted cells were lysed in RLT buffer, RNA was extracted with DNase-treated RNeasy Micro or Mini kits, with the choice depending on cell number. To prevent cross-contamination, every cell subset was processed on its own, while patient and healthy donor samples were processed together. TCRB sequences were amplified from cDNA with the immunoSEQ multiplex PCR, producing 87-bp fragments spanning the CDR3 region. The amplicons were sequenced using the Illumina HiSeq platform. Turning to the authors' computational methods: PCR bias was corrected computationally using synthetic template baselines, and reads within Hamming distance 2 were collapsed, with unmergeable singletons discarded. By aligning reads against IMGT, V, D and J genes, CDR3 length, and insertions or deletions at six rearrangement sites were assigned. Within each subset, clonotype counts were normalized to sorted cell number, after which true diversity and Gini coefficients were computed with the tcR R package. The overlap coefficient, calculated on TCRB nucleotide sequences, was used to quantify repertoire sharing. Not all clones reach the TCRdb copy of this immuneACCESS table, which keeps in-frame sequences only. Checked studies attribute under half of the gap to unresolved V genes and leave the rest unexplained. V, J and clone size were drawn from that table, and D and trimming were deduced from the DNA. Present in this sample are some 240,000 clones, approximately 10% of which were seen just once. Approximately 1.5% of the sample rests with the top ten.

V loses 1 base, J loses 4 bases, and the germline ends lie 16 bases apart. CDR1 is given as SQVTM and CDR2 as ANQGSEA, both from the germline V gene. The CDR3 goes from the cysteine to the phenylalanine over 15 residues. CDR3 DNA only is kept here, 45 bases in frame from base 1. A single peripheral blood draw of 95 to 150 mL on average was collected from each donor into heparinised tubes. Naive, central memory, regulatory and stem cell-like memory CD4+ T cells were sorted on a BD FACSAria II using a panel including CD45RO, CCR7, CD25, CD127, CD95 and CD27. Purity was above 95% for every sorted population. Right away, PBMCs were isolated by Lymphoprep density gradient centrifugation and were stained directly, with no culture step. So that batch effects would be minimized, each experiment stained and sorted samples in pairs, pairing one healthy donor with one patient. The data are from a study of beta chain features in type 1 diabetes (dated by TCRdb to about 2018). About the full investigation: Mean age, gender distribution, total cell number and subset yield did not differ between patients and healthy donors. A total of some 110 million sorted cells were examined across all samples, and the number of cells per subset was strongly correlated with RNA yield. In the study, TCRB repertoires of sorted circulating CD4+ T cell subsets from recently diagnosed type 1 diabetes patients were compared with those of matched healthy donors. Regulatory and stem cell-like memory subsets were obtained from only 8 patients and about eight healthy donors, while naive and central memory subsets were obtained from all 30 or so donors.

Summary of the overall study and its limitations: Because the HLA sub-analyses included only small numbers of individuals, any influence of HLA type on TCRB rearrangement was left unresolved. PCR might favor shorter templates, but patient and control samples were amplified and corrected together, so any skew would affect both groups equally. Naive, central memory and regulatory TCRB repertoires appeared more similar among patients than among healthy donors. Sequencing cDNA rather than genomic DNA could over-represent highly expressing activated cells, although activation and CD3 levels did not differ between groups. In all four CD4+ subsets, TCRB CDR3 length was moderately but significantly shorter in type 1 diabetes patients. Fewer insertions and more nucleotide deletions at VDJ recombination sites were observed in patients with type 1 diabetes, implying thymic rearrangement abnormalities.

Material: central memory CD4+ T cells from blood. This TCR was recovered from a man aged 18 to 35 in good health. Here the chain combines TRBV29-1 and TRBJ2-5; TRBD2 is possibly the D segment (5 matching bases). The DNA reads as follows: TGCAGCGTTGAAGGTCTTGCGGCCGAGGGAGAGACCCAGTACTTC. Its protein reads: CSVEGLAAEGETQYF.